The 15 T cell receptor beta chains below come from one sample, sequenced in a study of T cell changes during pregnancy in multiple sclerosis. Some clones are missing from TCRdb's copy, which holds only in-frame ones; the method was immunoSEQ multiplex PCR. The sample gives 100,000 to 150,000 clones, approximately 93% of which show up once; approximately 6.2% is in the top ten. Sample: peripheral blood, taken before pregnancy. These TCRs come from a female donor with multiple sclerosis, enrolled in a pregnancy study.

The gene calls are TRBV9 and TRBJ1-3; D unclear. This CDR3 has 17 amino acids. V shed 0 bases and J shed 0 bases, with 13 bases lying between them. The germline V gene has CDR1 SGDLS and CDR2 YYNGEE. The CDR3 DNA reads TGTGCCAGCAGCGTAGTGGCCGCGGGGAACTCTGGAAACACCATATATTTT. Translated: CASSVVAAGNSGNTIYF.

This clone was counted between two and nine times. This chain uses TRBV2 with TRBJ2-7; D is undetermined. This CDR3 spans 12 amino acids. Trimming removed 3 bases at V and 6 bases at J, with 9 bases between. Germline CDR1 and CDR2: SNHLY and FYNNEI. The CDR3 spells CASSEVQFEQYF. The CDR3 coding sequence is TGTGCCAGCAGTGAGGTCCAGTTCGAGCAGTACTTC.

The V gene is TRBV19, the J gene TRBJ2-1; weak D call: TRBD2 (5 bases). Germline V gene sequence: CDR1 LNHDA, CDR2 SQIVND (reference sequence). With 1 base removed from V and 5 bases from J, the gap between germline ends came to 6 bases. This CDR3 is built from 13 residues. The CDR3 protein is CASSIASNNEQFF. DNA for the CDR3: TGTGCCAGTAGTATAGCTAGCAACAATGAGCAGTTCTTC.

V is TRBV23-1 and J is TRBJ2-2, with no clear D. TRBV23-1 counts as an open reading frame of uncertain function. This CDR3 has 15 amino acids. The V gene lost 4 bases and the J gene lost 1 base, with 10 bases spanning the gap. CDR3 amino acids: CASSRRRQNTGELFF. The CDR3 DNA follows: TGCGCCAGCAGTCGCCGTAGACAGAACACCGGGGAGCTGTTTTTT.

This clone was seen only once. CDR3 sequence reads: CASSHRTGAETEAFF. The DNA for the CDR3 is TGTGCCAGCAGCCACCGGACAGGGGCTGAGACTGAAGCTTTCTTT. The chain recombines TRBV14 with TRBJ1-1; 9 bases line up with TRBD1. Germline V lookup: CDR1 SGHDN, CDR2 FVKESK. The junction had 7 bases not matched to a gene; V was cut back by 3 bases and J by 5 bases. The CDR3 is made up of 15 amino acids. The full variable domain, with the rest looked up from reference TRBV14 and TRBJ1-1, is EAGVTQFPSHSVIEKGQTVTLRCDPISGHDNLYWYRRVMGKEIKFLLHFVKESKQDESGMPNNRFLAERTGGTYSTLKVQPAELEDSGVYFCASSHRTGAETEAFFGQGTRLTVV.

The V and J genes are TRBV27 and TRBJ2-1, with no clear D. Germline V gene lookup returns CDR1 MNHEY and CDR2 SMNVEV (reference sequence). This CDR3 has 15 residues. Trimming removed 3 bases at V and 3 bases at J, with 12 bases between. This CDR3 reads CASSLVRQSYNEQFF. CDR3 DNA sequence: TGTGCCAGCAGTTTGGTCAGACAAAGCTACAATGAGCAGTTCTTC.

The J gene is TRBJ2-1, the V gene TRBV27; 7 bases map to TRBD2. Trimming removed 4 bases from V and 6 bases from J; junction bases left unmatched: 3. From germline, CDR1 is MNHEY and CDR2 SMNVEV (reference sequence). The CDR3 length is 13 residues. The CDR3 sequence: CASSWGGGNEQFF. DNA for the CDR3: TGTGCCAGCAGTTGGGGCGGGGGCAATGAGCAGTTCTTC.

The rearrangement uses TRBV4-1 and TRBJ2-7, with 11 bases identical to TRBD1. CDR1 MGHRA and CDR2 YSYEKL come from the germline V gene. V trimming: 4 bases; J trimming: 3 bases; junction bases outside the gene matches: 5. The CDR3 spans 15 residues. The CDR3 region has the DNA TGCGCCAGCAGCCCCCGGACAGGGGGCTTCTACGAGCAGTACTTC. This encodes CASSPRTGGFYEQYF.

The chain employs TRBV5-1 and TRBJ1-2; D perhaps matches TRBD1 (5 bases). CDR3 size: 13 residues. The germline V and J ends were trimmed by 4 bases and 5 bases, with 12 bases remaining between them. Germline V CDR1 and CDR2: SGHRS, YFSETQ. CDR3 region: CASSRARGYGYTF. Written as DNA, the CDR3 is TGCGCCAGCAGCCGGGCCCGGGGGTATGGCTACACCTTC. Full variable domain (rest looked up from reference TRBV5-1 and TRBJ1-2): KAGVTQTPRYLIKTRGQQVTLSCSPISGHRSVSWYQQTPGQGLQFLFEYFSETQRNKGNFPGRFSGRQFSNSRSEMNVSTLELGDSALYLCASSRARGYGYTFGSGTRLTVV.

In DNA, the CDR3 is TGTGCCAGCTCACTTCGGGAGTCGGTTAATACCTACAATGAGCAGTTCTTC. Its protein product is CASSLRESVNTYNEQFF. The chain employs TRBV18 and TRBJ2-1; D may be TRBD2 (6 bases). With 4 bases removed from V and 2 bases from J, the gap between germline ends came to 18 bases. CDR1 is KGHSH, CDR2 LQKENI, per germline. The CDR3 is 17 residues long.

V is TRBV9 and J is TRBJ2-5; the match to TRBD1 covers 8 bases. Trimming cost V 4 bases and J 1 base; bases outside gene matches: 12. The germline V gene has CDR1 SGDLS and CDR2 YYNGEE. The CDR3 contains 17 residues. Here the CDR3 DNA reads TGTGCCAGCAGCCCCCGAGGAGACAGGGGCTTCCAAGAGACCCAGTACTTC. The encoded protein is CASSPRGDRGFQETQYF.

The gene calls are TRBV5-4 and TRBJ2-1; D might be TRBD2 (6 bases). Between the trimmed V and J ends, which lost 9 bases and 6 bases, there was a span of 16 bases. Germline V gene lookup returns CDR1 SGHNT and CDR2 YYREEE (reference sequence). CDR3 length: 13 residues. CDR3 protein: CATRPAGTNEQFF. CDR3 in DNA: TGTGCCACCCGCCCAGCGGGCACCAATGAGCAGTTCTTC.

The chain recombines TRBV5-1 with TRBJ2-1; 12 bases fit TRBD2. Germline CDR1 reads SGHRS; CDR2 reads YFSETQ. V lost 2 bases to trimming and J lost 7 bases; unmatched junction nucleotides: 7. This CDR3 region has 16 residues. The CDR3 DNA reads as TGCGCCAGCAGCTTCCAACTAGCGGGAGGTCCTAATGAGCAGTTCTTC. It is translated as CASSFQLAGGPNEQFF.

The CDR3 DNA is TGTGCCAGCAGCTATCAGGGGGCGCAAAATGGCTACACCTTC. It codes for CASSYQGAQNGYTF. This chain links TRBV5-4 with TRBJ1-2; the match to TRBD1 covers 8 bases. Germline CDR1 is SGHNT and CDR2 is YYREEE (reference sequence). The CDR3 totals 14 residues. V lost 3 bases and J lost 6; bases outside the gene matches: 7.

The V call is TRBV27, the J call TRBJ2-3; the match to TRBD2 covers 8 bases. The CDR3 length is 16 residues. J gave up 5 bases and V 3 bases, and 10 bases lay outside the gene matches. CDR1 MNHEY and CDR2 SMNVEV come from the germline V gene (reference sequence). CDR3 region: CASSFGNGRAGDTQYF. DNA of the CDR3: TGTGCCAGCAGTTTCGGAAACGGGAGGGCCGGAGATACGCAGTATTTT.